The 28 T cell receptor beta chains in this list originate from one sample, sequenced in a study of PD-1 blockade in mismatch repair-deficient tumors. The protocol was immunoSEQ multiplex PCR, while the TCRdb copy is restricted to in-frame clones and leaves out a portion. In the table there are roughly 53,000 clones, roughly three quarters of which are singletons. Sequencing was performed on peripheral blood, taken 4 weeks after starting pembrolizumab. The receptors derive from an adult with mismatch repair-deficient cancer.

The genes are TRBV28 and TRBJ2-1, with D unclear. The ends were cut back, 2 bases at V and 4 bases at J, with 3 bases in the middle. This CDR3 is built from 12 residues. Per germline, CDR1 MDHEN and CDR2 SYDVKM. For the CDR3, the DNA is TGTGCCAGCAGTTTACGGTACAATGAGCAGTTCTTC. This codes for CASSLRYNEQFF.

This clone appeared once. The V gene is TRBV27, the J gene TRBJ2-1; 15 bases line up with TRBD2. Per germline, CDR1 MNHEY and CDR2 SMNVEV (reference sequence). This CDR3 is 17 amino acids long. The V and J ends lost 7 bases and 5 bases, in that order; junction bases with no gene match: 9. In DNA form, the CDR3 reads TGTGCCAGCAATGGACTAGCGGGAGGGCCTTCTCACAATGAGCAGTTCTTC. It codes for CASNGLAGGPSHNEQFF.

This clone was observed many times. V is TRBV29-1 and J is TRBJ1-2; D unclear. The length of the CDR3 is 12 residues. The germline V gene has CDR1 SQVTM and CDR2 ANQGSEA. The V end lost 4 bases, the J end lost 3 bases, and 9 bases lay between the germline ends. CDR3: CSVGERDYGYTF. In nucleotides, the CDR3 is TGCAGCGTTGGGGAAAGGGACTATGGCTACACCTTC.

The V call is TRBV6-5, the J call TRBJ1-5; no clear D. CDR3 length: 12 amino acids. Per germline, CDR1 MNHEY and CDR2 SVGAGI. V dropped 6 bases and J dropped 7 bases, with 10 bases sitting between them. The CDR3 protein is CASRGQNQPQHF. The CDR3, as DNA: TGTGCCAGCAGGGGCCAAAACCAGCCCCAGCATTTT.

This chain links TRBV30 with TRBJ1-1; the D gene is possibly TRBD1 (5 bases). This CDR3 contains 14 residues. Deletions cut 1 base from V and 8 bases from J, with 17 bases between. Germline CDR1 GTSNPN, CDR2 SVGIG (reference sequence). CDR3 in DNA: TGTGCCTGGAGTGATCGTCCGACAGATCAGGAAGCTTTCTTT. This encodes CAWSDRPTDQEAFF.

Turning to this clone: A much larger clonotype is one base distant, so this may be a read error. This specimen includes other DNA sequences encoding the same CDR3. V usage is TRBV27 and J usage is TRBJ2-7; D might be TRBD1 or TRBD2, each matching 5 bases. CDR3 length: 12 residues. Germline V gene sequence: CDR1 MNHEY, CDR2 SMNVEV (reference sequence). Trimming pared 2 bases from V and 4 bases from J, leaving 6 bases between. The chain's CDR3 is CASSLGGYEQYF. In DNA form, the CDR3 reads TGTGCCAGCAGTTTAGGGGGATACGAGCAGTACTTC.

This chain joins TRBV15 and TRBJ1-1; 10 nucleotides align to TRBD1. Losses at the gene ends were 2 bases for V and 4 bases for J; bases not matched to a gene: 7. In germline, CDR1 is LNHNV, CDR2 YYDKDF (reference sequence). This CDR3 comprises 16 residues. CDR3 sequence (DNA): TGTGCCACCAGCAGAAGGACAGGGGGGATTGGCACTGAAGCTTTCTTT. It yields the protein CATSRRTGGIGTEAFF.

This clone has only a few counts. The CDR3 here is CASSVGPLAGEQFF. The CDR3 coding sequence is TGTGCCAGCAGCGTAGGCCCGTTGGCCGGTGAGCAGTTCTTC. V gene TRBV9 combines with J gene TRBJ2-1; no definite D call. Trimming removed 0 bases from V and 9 bases from J, with 13 bases in between. CDR1 is SGDLS, CDR2 YYNGEE, per germline. There are 14 residues in the CDR3.

The chain links TRBV6-6 to TRBJ1-1; D is perhaps TRBD1 (6 bases). V was shortened by 10 bases and J by 4 bases, with 13 bases between the two germline ends. The CDR3 sequence is 12 residues long. Germline V gene lookup returns CDR1 MNHNY and CDR2 SVGAGI (reference sequence). The CDR3 bases are TGTGCCACGAACCTAGGGGGCACTGAAGCTTTCTTT. Its protein product is CATNLGGTEAFF.

The rearrangement uses TRBV19 and TRBJ2-7; the D gene is possibly TRBD1 (7 bases). The CDR3 runs 15 residues. Trimming stripped 4 bases from V and 4 bases from J, with 17 bases between. Germline V lookup: CDR1 LNHDA, CDR2 SQIVND (reference sequence). CDR3 nucleotide sequence: TGTGCCAGTAGTAGCGGGACAGTATCAACTTACGAGCAGTACTTC. Its translation is CASSSGTVSTYEQYF.

The V gene is TRBV11-2, the J gene TRBJ2-3; D gene unclear. This CDR3 has 13 amino acids. The V end was cut by 7 bases, the J end by 1 base, with 9 bases between. The germline gives CDR1 SGHAT, CDR2 FQNNGV. The CDR3 DNA follows: TGTGCCAGCAACTTGGGCGGCACAGATACGCAGTATTTT. Its protein product is CASNLGGTDTQYF.

The chain carries TRBV7-6 and TRBJ2-1; D might be TRBD1 or TRBD2, each matching 6 bases. Germline values: CDR1 SGHVS, CDR2 FNYEAQ. The CDR3 contains 15 residues. The V gene lost 5 bases and the J gene lost 3 bases, with 14 bases spanning the gap. This chain's CDR3 is CASSPEGGLYNEQFF. DNA of the CDR3: TGTGCCAGCAGCCCCGAAGGGGGGCTCTACAATGAGCAGTTCTTC.

This chain connects TRBV5-5 to TRBJ2-1, with 9 bases matching TRBD1. Germline V gives CDR1 SGHKS, CDR2 YYEKEE (reference sequence). The V segment lost 4 bases and the J segment 1 base; nucleotides outside the gene matches: 3. This CDR3 is 15 amino acids long. This chain's CDR3 is CASSRQGGSYNEQFF. The CDR3 DNA sequence: TGTGCCAGCAGCCGACAGGGGGGGTCCTACAATGAGCAGTTCTTC.

Regarding this clone: Other nucleotide sequences in the sample specify the same CDR3. The V call is TRBV11-3, the J call TRBJ2-2; D is uncertain. Trimming stripped 2 bases from V and 4 bases from J, with 2 bases between. From germline, CDR1 is SGHNT and CDR2 YENEEA. The CDR3 is 12 amino acids. CDR3 loop: CASSLFTGELFF. For the CDR3, the DNA is TGTGCCAGCAGCTTATTCACCGGGGAGCTGTTTTTT.

The chain has TRBV5-4 and TRBJ2-7, with TRBD1 as a possible D gene (5 bases). Germline V gene sequence: CDR1 SGHNT, CDR2 YYREEE (reference sequence). Trimming removed 3 bases at V and 2 bases at J, with 6 bases between. This CDR3 is built from 12 residues. The CDR3 DNA is TGTGCCAGCAGCTCGGACACCTACGAGCAGTACTTC. It codes for CASSSDTYEQYF.

The J gene is TRBJ2-5, the V gene TRBV11-1; the D gene could be TRBD1 or TRBD2 (7 bases each). The CDR3 runs 15 residues. The germline V and J ends were trimmed by 6 bases and 5 bases, with 19 bases remaining between them. Germline assignment: CDR1 SGHAT and CDR2 FQDESV (reference sequence). CDR3 sequence: CASSPGGGASETQYF. The CDR3 nucleotides are TGTGCCAGCAGTCCAGGGGGGGGCGCCTCGGAGACCCAGTACTTC.

This chain joins TRBV2 and TRBJ1-5; 8 bases agree with TRBD1. Trimming removed 6 bases from V and 2 bases from J; junction bases left unmatched: 6. CDR3 length: 15 residues. Germline values: CDR1 SNHLY, CDR2 FYNNEI. The DNA for the CDR3 is TGTGCCAGCAGCGTACAGGGGGGACGCAATCAGCCCCAGCATTTT. It encodes CASSVQGGRNQPQHF.

V gene TRBV11-2 combines with J gene TRBJ2-3; D perhaps matches TRBD1 (5 bases). CDR1 is SGHAT, CDR2 FQNNGV, per germline. Trimming removed 0 bases at V and 3 bases at J, with 10 bases between. The CDR3 has 15 residues. CDR3 loop: CASSLEAGLTDTQYF. The CDR3, as DNA: TGTGCCAGCAGCTTAGAAGCAGGGTTAACAGATACGCAGTATTTT.

J is TRBJ2-7 and V is TRBV11-2; unclear D gene. V gave up 6 bases and J gave up 0 bases, with 9 bases separating them. This CDR3 has 13 amino acids. Germline V gene data show CDR1 as SGHAT and CDR2 as FQNNGV. The DNA for the CDR3 is TGTGCCAGCAGAAACAGAGTCTCCTACGAGCAGTACTTC. Amino acids: CASRNRVSYEQYF.

The chain links TRBV19 to TRBJ1-5; D unclear. The CDR3 runs 16 residues. From germline, CDR1 is LNHDA and CDR2 SQIVND (reference sequence). V lost 7 bases to trimming and J lost 4 bases, with 20 bases between them. This CDR3 reads CASTPTVKQRNQPQHF. The CDR3 DNA is TGTGCCAGTACCCCTACCGTAAAACAGAGAAATCAGCCCCAGCATTTT.

This rearrangement joins TRBV9 to TRBJ1-2; no clear D gene. The V end lost 4 bases, the J end lost 8 bases, and 24 bases lay between the germline ends. The CDR3 sequence is 16 residues long. Germline V gives CDR1 SGDLS, CDR2 YYNGEE. Here the CDR3 DNA reads TGTGCCAGCAGCCCCCCCCAAGGACCGAAAAATCGAGGCTACACCTTC. Translating it yields CASSPPQGPKNRGYTF. Full variable domain (outside the CDR3, taken from reference TRBV9 and TRBJ1-2): DSGVTQTPKHLITATGQRVTLRCSPRSGDLSVYWYQQSLDQGLQFLIQYYNGEERAKGNILERFSAQQFPDLHSELNLSSLELGDSALYFCASSPPQGPKNRGYTFGSGTRLTVV.

In its sample, this clone was seen a few times. The J gene is TRBJ1-1, the V gene TRBV25-1; D is perhaps TRBD1 (5 bases). V shed 6 bases and J shed 4 bases, with 9 bases lying between them. Germline CDR1 MGHDK, CDR2 SYGVNS. This CDR3 has 12 amino acids. In DNA, the CDR3 is TGTGCCAGCAGGGGGCCGGGCACTGAAGCTTTCTTT. This translates into CASRGPGTEAFF.

The chain links TRBV7-8 to TRBJ2-5; D is undetermined. V lost 0 bases and J 5 bases, leaving 10 bases between the germline ends. CDR1 SGHVS and CDR2 FQNEAQ come from the germline V gene. CDR3 length equals 14 residues. The CDR3 sequence: CASSLAAGQETQYF. The CDR3 nucleotides read TGTGCCAGCAGCTTAGCTGCCGGCCAGGAGACCCAGTACTTC. Full variable domain (missing parts from reference TRBV7-8 and TRBJ2-5): GAGVSQSPRYKVAKRGQDVALRCDPISGHVSLFWYQQALGQGPEFLTYFQNEAQLDKSGLPSDRFFAERPEGSVSTLKIQRTQQEDSAVYLCASSLAAGQETQYFGPGTRLLVL.

By share of the sample, this clone is medium-sized. The J gene is TRBJ2-6, the V gene TRBV6-4; D gene ambiguous. Trimming left V 5 bases short and J 0 bases short, with 11 bases between. This CDR3 has 16 residues. The V gene's germline CDR1 is MRHNA and CDR2 SNTAGT. This CDR3 reads CASSSDGSSGANVLTF. CDR3 sequence (DNA): TGTGCCAGCAGTTCAGACGGTTCCTCTGGGGCCAACGTCCTGACTTTC.

This chain links TRBV30 with TRBJ1-5, with 9 bases lining up with TRBD1. Per germline, CDR1 GTSNPN and CDR2 SVGIG (reference sequence). There are 13 residues in the CDR3. J was trimmed by 7 bases and V by 6 bases; bases with no gene match: 7. The CDR3 loop is CACTGGENQPQHF. CDR3 DNA: TGTGCCTGTACAGGGGGCGAGAACCAGCCCCAGCATTTT.

This rearrangement joins TRBV6-5 to TRBJ1-1, with D unresolved. CDR1 is MNHEY and CDR2 is SVGAGI in the germline V gene. The CDR3 consists of 15 residues. V shed 5 bases and J shed 6 bases, with 19 bases lying between them. The CDR3 region is CASSKTWAEVAEAFF. Here the CDR3 DNA reads TGTGCCAGCAGTAAGACCTGGGCGGAAGTCGCTGAAGCTTTCTTT.

This clone was seen more than once but under ten times. The chain links TRBV5-4 to TRBJ1-2; a possible D gene is TRBD1 (6 bases). V was shortened by 0 bases and J by 4 bases, with 7 bases between the two germline ends. Germline values: CDR1 SGHNT, CDR2 YYREEE (reference sequence). This CDR3 spans 13 amino acids. The CDR3: CASSLGTAYGYTF. CDR3 nucleotide sequence: TGTGCCAGCAGCTTGGGGACAGCCTATGGCTACACCTTC.

This chain links TRBV5-6 with TRBJ2-1; 10 positions agree with TRBD2. The CDR3 length is 18 residues. The V and J ends lost 4 bases and 3 bases, in that order; junction bases with no gene match: 13. From germline, CDR1 is SGHDT and CDR2 YYEEEE. CDR3 region: CASSPLTAGGVFYNEQFF. The CDR3 DNA reads TGTGCCAGCAGCCCCCTCACAGCGGGAGGGGTATTCTACAATGAGCAGTTCTTC.